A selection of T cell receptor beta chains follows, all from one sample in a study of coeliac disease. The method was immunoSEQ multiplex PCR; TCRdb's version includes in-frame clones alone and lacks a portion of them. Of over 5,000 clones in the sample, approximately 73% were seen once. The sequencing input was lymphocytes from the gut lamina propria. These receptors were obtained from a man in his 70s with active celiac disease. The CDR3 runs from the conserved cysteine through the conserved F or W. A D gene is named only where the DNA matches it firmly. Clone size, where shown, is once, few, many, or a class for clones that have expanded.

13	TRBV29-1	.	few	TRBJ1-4	CSVQRGANEKLFF	TGCAGCGTTCAGCGGGGTGCTAATGAAAAACTGTTTTTT
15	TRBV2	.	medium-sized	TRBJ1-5	CASGLTGQSNQPQHF	TGTGCCAGCGGGTTGACAGGTCAAAGCAATCAGCCCCAGCATTTT
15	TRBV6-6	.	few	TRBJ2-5	CASRRANSHQETQYF	TGTGCCAGCAGGAGGGCCAATAGCCACCAAGAGACCCAGTACTTC
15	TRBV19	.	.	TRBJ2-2	CASSFSSGSHGELFF	TGTGCCAGTAGTTTCTCTTCCGGGAGCCACGGGGAGCTGTTTTTT
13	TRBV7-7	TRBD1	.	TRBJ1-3	CASSLGQRDTIYF	TGTGCTAGCAGCCTGGGACAGCGGGACACCATATATTTT
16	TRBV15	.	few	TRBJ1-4	CATSRDVGAANEKLFF	TGTGCCACCAGCAGAGATGTGGGGGCGGCTAATGAAAAACTGTTTTTT
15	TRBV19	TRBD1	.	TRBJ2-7	CASSGAGTGDYEQYF	TGTGCCAGTAGTGGGGCGGGGACAGGGGACTACGAGCAGTACTTC
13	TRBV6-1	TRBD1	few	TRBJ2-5	CASNRQGQETQYF	TGTGCCAGCAACCGACAGGGGCAAGAGACCCAGTACTTC
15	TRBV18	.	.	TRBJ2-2	CASSRGTLNTGELFF	TGTGCCAGCTCCAGAGGGACACTTAACACCGGGGAGCTGTTTTTT
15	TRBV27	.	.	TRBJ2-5	CASRGWGASRETQYF	TGTGCCAGCAGAGGTTGGGGCGCTAGTCGAGAGACCCAGTACTTC
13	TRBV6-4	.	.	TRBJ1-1	CASSEQENTEAFF	TGTGCCAGCAGTGAACAAGAGAACACTGAAGCTTTCTTT
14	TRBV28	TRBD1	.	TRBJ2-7	CASRPGQGPYEQYF	TGTGCCAGCAGACCGGGACAGGGGCCTTACGAGCAGTACTTC
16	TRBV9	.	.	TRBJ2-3	CASSSPLQGAEDTQYF	TGTGCCAGCAGCTCCCCCCTACAGGGAGCGGAAGATACGCAGTATTTT
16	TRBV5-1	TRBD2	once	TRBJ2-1	CASSSSGGDSYNEQFF	TGCGCCAGCAGCAGTAGCGGGGGGGACTCCTACAATGAGCAGTTCTTC
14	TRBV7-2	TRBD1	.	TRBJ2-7	CASSLWDRAYEQYF	TGTGCCAGCAGCTTATGGGACAGGGCCTACGAGCAGTACTTC
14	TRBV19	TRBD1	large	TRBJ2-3	CASSPTQTGATQYF	TGTGCCAGTAGTCCCACCCAGACAGGGGCCACGCAGTATTTT
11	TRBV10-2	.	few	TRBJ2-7	CASRDWGEQYF	TGCGCCAGCAGGGACTGGGGCGAGCAGTACTTC
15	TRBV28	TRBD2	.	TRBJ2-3	CASSSSGEGTDTQYF	TGTGCCAGCAGTTCTAGCGGGGAGGGAACAGATACGCAGTATTTT
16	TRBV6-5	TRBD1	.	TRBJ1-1	CASSYEGAGRNTEAFF	TGTGCCAGCAGTTACGAGGGGGCCGGGAGGAACACTGAAGCTTTCTTT
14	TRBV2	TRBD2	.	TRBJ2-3	CAHSISGRTDTQYF	TGTGCCCATTCAATTAGCGGGAGGACAGATACGCAGTATTTT
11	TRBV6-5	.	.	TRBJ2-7	CASSYLYEQYF	TGTGCCAGCAGTTACCTGTACGAGCAGTACTTC
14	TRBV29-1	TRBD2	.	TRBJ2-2	CSIGLAGGSGELFF	TGCAGCATCGGACTAGCGGGGGGGTCCGGGGAGCTGTTTTTT
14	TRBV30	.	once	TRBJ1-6	CAWSVLAGFSPLHF	TGTGCCTGGAGTGTACTAGCTGGATTTTCACCCCTCCACTTT
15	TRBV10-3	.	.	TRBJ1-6	CAIKGGGAWDNALHF	TGTGCCATCAAAGGAGGCGGAGCTTGGGACAATGCCCTCCACTTT
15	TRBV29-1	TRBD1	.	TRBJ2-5	CSVTTDRATGETQYF	TGCAGCGTTACCACGGACAGGGCAACCGGAGAGACCCAGTACTTC
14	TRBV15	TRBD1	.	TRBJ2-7	CATSRVDRVGEQYF	TGTGCCACCAGCAGGGTAGACAGGGTTGGCGAGCAGTACTTC
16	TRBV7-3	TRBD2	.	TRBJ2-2	CASSLTAGGVTGELFF	TGTGCCAGCAGCTTAACAGCGGGAGGAGTCACCGGGGAGCTGTTTTTT
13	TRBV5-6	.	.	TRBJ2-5	CASSLFYQETQYF	TGTGCCAGCAGCTTGTTCTACCAAGAGACCCAGTACTTC
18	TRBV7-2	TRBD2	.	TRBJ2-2	CASSRQAAGGLNTGELFF	TGTGCCAGCAGCCGCCAGGCGGCGGGGGGCTTGAACACCGGGGAGCTGTTTTTT
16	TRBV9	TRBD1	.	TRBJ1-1	CASSALLQGQITEAFF	TGTGCCAGCAGCGCCCTCCTACAGGGGCAGATCACTGAAGCTTTCTTT
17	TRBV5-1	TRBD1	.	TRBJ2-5	CASSTDRGTTSVETQYF	TGCGCCAGCAGCACGGACAGGGGGACGACCTCGGTAGAGACCCAGTACTTC
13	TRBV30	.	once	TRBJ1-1	CAWSVAENTEAFF	TGTGCCTGGAGTGTAGCCGAGAACACTGAAGCTTTCTTT
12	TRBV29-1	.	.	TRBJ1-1	CSVEERNTEAFF	TGCAGCGTTGAAGAGAGGAACACTGAAGCTTTCTTT
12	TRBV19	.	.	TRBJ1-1	CASSIPRGEAFF	TGTGCCAGTAGTATTCCACGGGGGGAAGCTTTCTTT
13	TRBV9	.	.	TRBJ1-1	CASSVGGDTEAFF	TGTGCCAGCAGCGTAGGGGGGGACACTGAAGCTTTCTTT
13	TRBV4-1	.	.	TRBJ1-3	CASSQDIGNTIYF	TGCGCCAGCAGCCAAGATATTGGAAACACCATATATTTT
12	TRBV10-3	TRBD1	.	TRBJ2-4	CAIGDRENIQYF	TGTGCCATCGGGGACAGAGAAAACATTCAGTACTTC
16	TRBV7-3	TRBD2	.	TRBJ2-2	CASSPLAAQNTGELFF	TGTGCCAGCAGCCCCCTAGCGGCCCAGAACACCGGGGAGCTGTTTTTT
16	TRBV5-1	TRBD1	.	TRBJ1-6	CASSLGGQGLNSPLHF	TGCGCCAGCAGCTTGGGGGGACAGGGGCTCAATTCACCCCTCCACTTT
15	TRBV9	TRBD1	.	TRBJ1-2	CASSGSRGRGDGYTF	TGTGCCAGCAGCGGCAGTAGGGGCAGGGGGGATGGCTACACCTTC
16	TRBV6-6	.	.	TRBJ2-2	CASSYSSRGDTGELFF	TGTGCCAGCAGTTACTCGAGCCGGGGTGACACCGGGGAGCTGTTTTTT
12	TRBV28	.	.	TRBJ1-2	CASGKGQLGYTF	TGTGCCAGCGGGAAGGGGCAGCTTGGCTACACCTTC